This T cell receptor beta chain is drawn from a study of neurological immune-mediated disorders. This clonotype was seen repeatedly, ten times or more. V shed 5 bases, J shed 2 bases, and the junction held 3 bases outside the gene matches. The germline gives CDR1 SGHVS, CDR2 FQNEAQ. This CDR3 is built from 15 residues. 5'RACE with 10-nucleotide random UMIs generated the cDNA. One entry per CDR3 protein results from TCRdb running MiXCR on the 5' RACE reads. The repertoire holds about 36,000 distinct CDR3 sequences, 10% seen once, with under 8.5% in the top ten. The material sequenced was PBMCs. V usage is TRBV7-8 and J usage is TRBJ2-6, with 7 bases matching TRBD1. This TCR was sampled from a young woman with HTLV-1-associated myelopathy (HAM/TSP). The CDR3: CASSQDRAGANVLTF. The DNA for the CDR3 is TGTGCCAGCAGCCAAGACAGGGCTGGGGCCAACGTCCTGACTTTC.